The clone carrying this T cell receptor (beta chain) was recorded once. As yet, its antigen is unknown. The data stem from a study of T cell responses to AZD1222 COVID-19 vaccine. For the study at large: Researchers grouped second doses given at about 4 or about 12 weeks into one pool. Study findings and constraints: Across the whole spike, CD4 TCRs peaked at regions 160-218 and 743-854. White British people made up most donors, females outnumbered males, and clonal diversity was possibly underestimated.

Sequencing was performed with immunoSEQ multiplex PCR; in TCRdb, only in-frame clones are kept and a portion is missing. The table lists over 140,000 clones, roughly 92% of them singletons. V dropped 5 bases and J dropped 2 bases, with 9 bases sitting between them. The CDR3 has 13 amino acids. Germline V CDR1 and CDR2: SGHAT, FQNNGV. The clonotype comes from an adult in good health. The rearrangement links TRBV11-2 to TRBJ1-1, with D unclear. The source material was peripheral blood, sampled on day 0 of AZD1222 vaccination. The CDR3 region has the DNA TGTGCCAGCAGCGTATCAATCAACACTGAAGCTTTCTTT. This codes for CASSVSINTEAFF.